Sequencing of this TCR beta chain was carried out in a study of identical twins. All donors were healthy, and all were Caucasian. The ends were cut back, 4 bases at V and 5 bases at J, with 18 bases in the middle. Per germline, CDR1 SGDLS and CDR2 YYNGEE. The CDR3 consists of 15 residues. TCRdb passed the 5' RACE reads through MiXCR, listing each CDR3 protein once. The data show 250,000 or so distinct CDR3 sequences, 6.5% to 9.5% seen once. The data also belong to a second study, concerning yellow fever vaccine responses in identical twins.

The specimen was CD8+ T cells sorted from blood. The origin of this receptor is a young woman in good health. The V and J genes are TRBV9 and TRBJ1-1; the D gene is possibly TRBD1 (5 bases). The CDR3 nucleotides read TGTGCCAGCAGCCCCGAACGGGGCGCGGGAACTGAAGCTTTCTTT. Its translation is CASSPERGAGTEAFF.